Shown below are 25 T cell receptor beta chains from a single sample sequenced in a study of T cells in Graves' hyperthyroidism and ophthalmopathy. TCR beta CDR3 regions were amplified from RNA transcripts. The study used the HTBI primer set for a first-round RT-PCR of the TCR CDR3. TCRdb re-called the multiplex PCR reads with MiXCR, one entry per CDR3 protein. The data contain a few hundred thousand distinct CDR3 sequences, about 13% of them singletons. The sample taken for sequencing was blood. The receptors originated from a woman between 35 and 50 years old with Graves' ophthalmopathy.

This clonotype was seen many times. The chain carries TRBV20-1 and TRBJ2-3; TRBD1 agrees at 7 bases. After removal of 4 bases from V and 6 bases from J, the junction contained 10 bases not matched to a gene. Germline CDR1 is DFQATT and CDR2 is SNEGSKA (reference sequence). The CDR3 has 14 amino acids. This chain's CDR3 is CSATTGAGWDTQYF. The CDR3 DNA is TGCAGTGCTACTACAGGGGCCGGGTGGGATACGCAGTATTTT.

This clonotype was counted ten times or more. The chain links TRBV6-5 to TRBJ1-2, with no clear D. Germline CDR1 MNHEY, CDR2 SVGAGI. CDR3 length: 15 residues. Trimming took off 2 bases at V and 0 bases at J, with 10 bases between the two ends. In nucleotides, the CDR3 is TGTGCCAGCAGTTACGTCGTGGGAGCTAACTATGGCTACACCTTC. Its translation: CASSYVVGANYGYTF.

This clonotype was seen ten or more times. The chain has TRBV3-1 and TRBJ1-1, with D tentatively TRBD1 (5 bases). The V gene lost 4 bases and the J gene lost 2 bases, with 20 bases spanning the gap. This CDR3 is 17 amino acids long. The germline gives CDR1 LGHDT, CDR2 YNNKEL (reference sequence). The CDR3 DNA reads TGTGCCAGCAGCCGCAGAACGACCGGGACCGCAAACACTGAAGCTTTCTTT. Its translation is CASSRRTTGTANTEAFF.

This clonotype appeared a few times. One base away lies a much larger clone, so this may be a sequencing read error. V gene TRBV6-6 combines with J gene TRBJ2-5; D is perhaps TRBD2 (6 bases). This CDR3 is 17 amino acids long. Germline-derived CDR1 and CDR2 are MNHNY and SVGAGI (reference sequence). The CDR3 protein is CASSYVGSGVLQETQHF. The CDR3 bases are TGTGCCAGCAGTTACGTTGGTAGCGGAGTTCTCCAAGAGACCCAGCACTTC.

This clonotype was observed many times. This chain joins TRBV24-1 and TRBJ2-3; D possibly corresponds to TRBD2 (6 bases). Germline V lookup: CDR1 KGHDR, CDR2 SFDVKD. This CDR3 contains 15 residues. V was pared by 3 bases and J by 1 base, with 10 bases between. CDR3: CATSDGGTGTDTQYF. The CDR3 DNA sequence: TGTGCCACCAGTGATGGGGGGACCGGCACAGATACGCAGTATTTT.

There are many counts of this clonotype. The gene calls are TRBV7-2 and TRBJ1-2; D possibly corresponds to TRBD1 (6 bases). There are 15 residues in the CDR3. Trimming pared 1 base from V and 4 bases from J, leaving 13 bases between. CDR1 is SGHTA, CDR2 FQGNSA, per germline. CDR3 sequence (DNA): TGTGCCAGCAGCTTAGATTGGGGGGCGAGCTATGGCTACACCTTC. Amino acid sequence: CASSLDWGASYGYTF.

This clonotype was picked up many times. This rearrangement joins TRBV12-3 or TRBV12-4 to TRBJ1-1; 10 bases fit TRBD1. Unmatched junction bases numbered 8, after V lost 6 bases and J lost 4 bases. The CDR3 has 15 amino acids. The CDR3 region has the DNA TGTGCCAGCAGATATTTGACAGGGGGCGGCACTGAAGCTTTCTTT. Translating gives CASRYLTGGGTEAFF.

This clonotype was observed a few times. This may come from a read error, since a much larger clone is one base off. This chain uses TRBV7-2 with TRBJ2-5; no definite D call. This CDR3 is 13 amino acids long. CDR1 SGHTA and CDR2 FQGNSA come from the germline V gene. In DNA, the CDR3 is TGTGCCAGCAGCTTATTACAGCAAGAGACCCAGCACTTC. This sequence encodes CASSLLQQETQHF.

This clonotype was seen at least ten times. J is TRBJ2-7 and V is TRBV10-3; D is possibly TRBD1 or TRBD2 (5 bases each). This CDR3 region has 17 residues. CDR1 and CDR2 from the germline V gene are ENHRY and SYGVKD. Trimming cost V 0 bases and J 5 bases, with 20 bases left between them. In nucleotides, the CDR3 is TGTGCCATCAGTGAGTCGTGGCGACCCTCAGTGGGGGACGAGCAGTACTTC. This encodes CAISESWRPSVGDEQYF.

This clonotype was seen a few times. The rearrangement uses TRBV10-2 and TRBJ2-7; no firm D call. The germline V and J ends were trimmed by 7 bases and 4 bases, with 11 bases remaining between them. CDR1 and CDR2 (germline): WSHSY, SAAADI. CDR3 length: 12 amino acids. The CDR3 reads CASKQTEYEQYF. CDR3 nucleotides: TGCGCCAGCAAACAGACCGAGTACGAGCAGTACTTC.

This clonotype came up many times. The chain links TRBV5-1 to TRBJ2-1; 7 positions match TRBD2. Trimming removed 4 bases from V and 4 bases from J; junction bases left unmatched: 11. CDR3 length: 16 amino acids. Germline V gives CDR1 SGHRS, CDR2 YFSETQ. The chain's CDR3 is CASSPRTAGAYNEQFF. CDR3 nucleotides: TGCGCCAGCAGCCCAAGGACGGCGGGAGCATACAATGAGCAGTTCTTC.

This chain connects TRBV20-1 to TRBJ2-7, with TRBD2 as a possible D gene (6 bases). The V end was cut by 6 bases, the J end by 4 bases, with 19 bases between. The CDR3 extends over 14 amino acids. CDR1 is DFQATT and CDR2 is SNEGSKA in the germline V gene (reference sequence). This CDR3 reads CSARAAARGYEQYF. The CDR3 DNA reads TGCAGTGCCCGAGCGGCAGCTCGGGGGTACGAGCAGTACTTC.

This clonotype was detected ten times or more. The chain is built from TRBV12-3 or TRBV12-4 and TRBJ1-2, with D unresolved. The CDR3 is 14 amino acids. The ends were cut back, 4 bases at V and 4 bases at J, with 13 bases in the middle. The CDR3 sequence: CASSSLGAVYGYTF. The CDR3 bases are TGTGCCAGCAGTTCCCTGGGAGCGGTCTATGGCTACACCTTC.

This clonotype was picked up many times. CDR3 bases: TGTGCCAGCAGCTTAGGAGGCGCGGAACGGGGGAGTTCACCCCTCCACTTT. It yields the protein CASSLGGAERGSSPLHF. The V gene is TRBV7-2, the J gene TRBJ1-6, with TRBD1 as a possible D gene (5 bases). V lost 1 base and J 9 bases, leaving 19 bases between the germline ends. This CDR3 is 17 amino acids long. Germline assignment: CDR1 SGHTA and CDR2 FQGNSA.

There are many counts of this clonotype. V usage is TRBV6-1 and J usage is TRBJ1-1; D is unresolved. Trimming shortened V by 2 bases and J by 8 bases, and 6 bases separated the two germline ends. The CDR3 consists of 11 residues. Germline CDR1 MNHNS, CDR2 SASEGT. The CDR3 sequence is CASSERVEAFF. CDR3 in DNA: TGTGCCAGCAGTGAACGCGTAGAAGCTTTCTTT.

This clonotype was seen at least ten times. The chain is built from TRBV15 and TRBJ2-1, with 10 bases aligning to TRBD2. From germline, CDR1 is LNHNV and CDR2 YYDKDF (reference sequence). The CDR3 sequence is 15 residues long. Trimming cost V 5 bases and J 4 bases; bases outside gene matches: 5. The CDR3 loop is CATSLGTSAYNEQFF. CDR3 sequence (DNA): TGTGCCACCAGCCTCGGGACTAGCGCTTACAATGAGCAGTTCTTC.

In this sample, this clonotype turned up many times. The rearrangement links TRBV20-1 to TRBJ1-4; 9 bases are a match to TRBD1. V lost 6 bases and J lost 7; bases outside the gene matches: 9. The CDR3 extends over 14 amino acids. Germline V gene sequence: CDR1 DFQATT, CDR2 SNEGSKA (reference sequence). As DNA, the CDR3 is TGCAGTGCCCCCTTAACAGGGGGCGGTGAAAAACTGTTTTTT. As protein: CSAPLTGGGEKLFF.

The chain uses TRBV20-1 and TRBJ1-1; 9 bases fit TRBD1. Germline lookup yields CDR1 DFQATT and CDR2 SNEGSKA (reference sequence). The length of the CDR3 is 14 residues. V lost 5 bases and J lost 4; bases outside the gene matches: 8. CDR3 region: CSASPPGQGTEAFF. The CDR3 bases are TGCAGTGCTTCTCCCCCGGGACAGGGCACTGAAGCTTTCTTT.

This clonotype was seen at least ten times. This sequence joins TRBV29-1 and TRBJ2-7; tentative D call: TRBD1 (6 bases). Trimming removed 1 base from V and 2 bases from J, with 12 bases in between. CDR3 length: 14 amino acids. Germline CDR1 is SQVTM and CDR2 is ANQGSEA. The CDR3 spells CSVEAQGSPYEQYF. DNA of the CDR3: TGCAGCGTTGAAGCCCAGGGGTCTCCCTACGAGCAGTACTTC.

This clonotype was detected ten times or more. This sequence joins TRBV20-1 and TRBJ2-1, with D hard to call. Germline V gene sequence: CDR1 DFQATT, CDR2 SNEGSKA (reference sequence). V shed 3 bases and J shed 4 bases, with 19 bases lying between them. The CDR3 is 16 amino acids. In nucleotides, the CDR3 is TGCAGTGCTAGGTCGCCGTTGTTGATCCAATACAATGAGCAGTTCTTC. It yields the protein CSARSPLLIQYNEQFF.

The table lists this clonotype with many counts. The V gene is TRBV6-1, the J gene TRBJ1-1; 7 bases are shared with TRBD1. The trim removed 4 bases at V and 1 base at J, leaving 3 bases unmatched. The CDR3 runs 14 residues. Germline lookup yields CDR1 MNHNS and CDR2 SASEGT. The CDR3 loop is CASSVWTGNTEAFF. CDR3 nucleotides: TGTGCCAGCAGTGTTTGGACAGGGAACACTGAAGCTTTCTTT.

This clonotype was found a few times. The chain employs TRBV25-1 and TRBJ1-4; no clear D gene. V was pared by 2 bases and J by 7 bases, with 17 bases between. The CDR3 runs 16 residues. Germline V CDR1 and CDR2: MGHDK, SYGVNS. The CDR3 nucleotides are TGTGCCAGCAGTGAAGTTCAAAAGGCTGGGAGTGAAAAACTGTTTTTT. It codes for CASSEVQKAGSEKLFF.

This clonotype was seen repeatedly, ten times or more. The chain uses TRBV7-2 and TRBJ1-2; D is unclear. Germline V CDR1 and CDR2: SGHTA, FQGNSA. The V gene lost 2 bases and the J gene lost 0 bases, with 16 bases spanning the gap. The CDR3 totals 17 residues. The CDR3 region is CASSLRARELSNYGYTF. The CDR3 nucleotides read TGTGCCAGCAGCTTAAGGGCCCGCGAGTTGTCTAACTATGGCTACACCTTC.

This clonotype was observed a few times. The V gene is TRBV28, the J gene TRBJ1-2, with TRBD1 identical over 10 bases. The germline V gene has CDR1 MDHEN and CDR2 SYDVKM. J gave up 7 bases and V 8 bases, and 13 bases lay outside the gene matches. This CDR3 region has 15 residues. CDR3 in amino acids: CASQAGDRGSGGYTF. The CDR3 coding sequence is TGTGCCAGCCAAGCAGGGGACAGGGGTTCGGGTGGCTACACCTTC.

This clonotype appeared many times. The chain combines TRBV10-3 with TRBJ2-1; 9 bases line up with TRBD2. CDR1 and CDR2 (germline): ENHRY, SYGVKD. The CDR3 loop spans 15 amino acids. After removal of 4 bases from V and 4 bases from J, the junction contained 5 bases not matched to a gene. Here the CDR3 DNA reads TGTGCCATCAGTGTGAATAGCGGGAGATACAATGAGCAGTTCTTC. As protein: CAISVNSGRYNEQFF.